This T cell receptor (beta chain) was observed in a study of CD8 T cells in ankylosing spondylitis. Study observations and caveats: There were earlier reports of some motif variants in reactive arthritis synovial fluid and blood. Clones linked to disease were reported to show significant enrichment in matched ankylosing spondylitis synovial fluid.

The V gene lost 4 bases and the J gene lost 6 bases, with 15 bases spanning the gap. CDR3 size: 14 residues. Germline V gene lookup returns CDR1 SGDLS and CDR2 YYNGEE. This clonotype was recorded many times. Its specificity is unknown. TCRdb redid the calling of the 5' RACE reads with MiXCR, one entry per CDR3 protein. The sample yields around 29,000 distinct CDR3 sequences, roughly 5.3% seen once. The sample taken for sequencing was blood, either unsorted or a sorted T cell fraction (not recorded which). This chain joins TRBV9 and TRBJ2-3; no firm D call. The source of this sequence is a female donor with ankylosing spondylitis or in good health (not recorded which). The CDR3 loop reads CASSSRLVEDTQYF. The CDR3, as DNA: TGTGCCAGCAGCTCCCGCCTAGTGGAGGATACGCAGTATTTT.